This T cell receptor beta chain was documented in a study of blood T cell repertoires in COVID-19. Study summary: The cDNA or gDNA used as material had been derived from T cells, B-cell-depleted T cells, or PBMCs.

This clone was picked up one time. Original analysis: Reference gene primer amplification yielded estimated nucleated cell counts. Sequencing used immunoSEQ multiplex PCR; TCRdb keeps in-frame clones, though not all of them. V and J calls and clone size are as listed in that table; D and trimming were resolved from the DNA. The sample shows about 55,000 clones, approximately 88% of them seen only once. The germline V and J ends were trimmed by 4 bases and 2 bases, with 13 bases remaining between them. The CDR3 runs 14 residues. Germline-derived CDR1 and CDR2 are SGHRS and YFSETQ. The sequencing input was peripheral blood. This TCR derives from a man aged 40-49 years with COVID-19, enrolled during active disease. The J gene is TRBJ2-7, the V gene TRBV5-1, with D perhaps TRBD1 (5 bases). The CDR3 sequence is CASSLTVRTYEQYF. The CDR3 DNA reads TGCGCCAGCAGCCTGACAGTTAGGACCTACGAGCAGTACTTC.